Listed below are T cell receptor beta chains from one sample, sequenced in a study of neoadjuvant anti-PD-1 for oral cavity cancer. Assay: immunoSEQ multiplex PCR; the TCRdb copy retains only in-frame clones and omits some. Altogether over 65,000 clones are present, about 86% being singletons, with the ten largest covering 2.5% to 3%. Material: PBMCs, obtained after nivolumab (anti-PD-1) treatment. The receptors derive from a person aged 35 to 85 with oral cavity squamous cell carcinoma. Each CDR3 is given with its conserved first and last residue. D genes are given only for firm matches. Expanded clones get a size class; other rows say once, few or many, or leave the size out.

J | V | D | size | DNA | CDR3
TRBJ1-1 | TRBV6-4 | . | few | TGTGCCAGCAGTGATTCCAGGGGCACTGAAGCTTTCTTT | CASSDSRGTEAFF
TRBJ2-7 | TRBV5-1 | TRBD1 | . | TGCGCCAGCAGCCCCGGGACAGGGGAATACGAGCAGTACTTC | CASSPGTGEYEQYF
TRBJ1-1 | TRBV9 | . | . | TGTGCCAGCAGCGGCGGGGGTCACACTGAAGCTTTCTTT | CASSGGGHTEAFF
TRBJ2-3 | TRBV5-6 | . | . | TGTGCCAGCAGCTTGGTGGGGTCAGATACGCAGTATTTT | CASSLVGSDTQYF
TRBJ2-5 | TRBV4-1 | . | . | TGCGCCAGCAGCCAAGGGAACCGGGGCCGTCGGGAGACCCAGTACTTC | CASSQGNRGRRETQYF
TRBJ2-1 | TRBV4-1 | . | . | TGCGCCAGCAGCCAAGATATCCAGTTCAATGAGCAGTTCTTC | CASSQDIQFNEQFF
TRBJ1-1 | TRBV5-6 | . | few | TGTGCCAGCAGCGACTATACAGGGTGGGAAACTGAAGCTTTCTTT | CASSDYTGWETEAFF
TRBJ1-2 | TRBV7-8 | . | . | TGTGCCAGCTCCTACGGCGAGGAACTTAACTATGGCTACACCTTC | CASSYGEELNYGYTF
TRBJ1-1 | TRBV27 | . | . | TGTGCCGGCAGTTTTTCAGGAAGGGCCACTGAAGCTTTCTTT | CAGSFSGRATEAFF
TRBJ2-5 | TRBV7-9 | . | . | TGTGCCAGCAGCCTGTATGGGGGACAAGAGACCCAGTACTTC | CASSLYGGQETQYF
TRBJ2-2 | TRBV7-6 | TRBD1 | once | TGTGCCAGCAGCATTCCAGTCACAGGGGTAGAGGCCGGGGAGCTGTTTTTT | CASSIPVTGVEAGELFF
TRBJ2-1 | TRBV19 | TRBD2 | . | TGTGCCAGTAGTGTACTAAGCGGGAGACCGGTTGAGCAGTTCTTC | CASSVLSGRPVEQFF
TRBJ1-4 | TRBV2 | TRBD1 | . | TGTGCCAGCAGTGAAGCGCTAGCAGGGGGCCCTGCGGAAAAACTGTTTTTT | CASSEALAGGPAEKLFF
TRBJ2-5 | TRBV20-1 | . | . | TGCAGTGCTAGAGACCAAGAGACCCAGTACTTC | CSARDQETQYF
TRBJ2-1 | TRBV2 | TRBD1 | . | TGTGCCAGCAGCGTAACAGGGACAGGGGGCTACAATGAGCAGTTCTTC | CASSVTGTGGYNEQFF
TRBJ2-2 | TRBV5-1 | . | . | TGCGCCAGCAGCTTGGCCCAGGGGCGCACCGGGGAGCTGTTTTTT | CASSLAQGRTGELFF
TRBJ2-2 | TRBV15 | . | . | TGTGCCACCAGCAGAGGGGGCACCGGGGAGCTGTTTTTT | CATSRGGTGELFF
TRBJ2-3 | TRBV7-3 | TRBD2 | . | TGTGCCAGCAGCTCATATAGACTAGCGGGGTACAAAGATACGCAGTATTTT | CASSSYRLAGYKDTQYF
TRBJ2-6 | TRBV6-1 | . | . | TGTGCCACGGCGACAGACTCTGGGGCCAACGTCCTGACTTTC | CATATDSGANVLTF
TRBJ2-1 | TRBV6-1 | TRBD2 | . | TGTGCCAGCAGTGAATTTTGGCTAGCGGGAGGCTCCTACAATGAGCAGTTCTTC | CASSEFWLAGGSYNEQFF
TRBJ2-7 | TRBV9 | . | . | TGTGCCAGCAGCGTAGCACCTCAGAGCTCCTACGAGCAGTACTTC | CASSVAPQSSYEQYF
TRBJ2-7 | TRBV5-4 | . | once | TGTGCCAGCAGCTTGTTCTCCTACGAGCAGTACTTC | CASSLFSYEQYF
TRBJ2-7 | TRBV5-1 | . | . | TGCGCCAGCAGCACGGGAGAAACCGGGTACGAGCAGTACTTC | CASSTGETGYEQYF
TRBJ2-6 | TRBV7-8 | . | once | TGTGCCAGCAGCAGGACGAACTCTGGGGCCAACGTCCTGACTTTC | CASSRTNSGANVLTF
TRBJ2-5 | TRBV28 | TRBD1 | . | TGTGCCAGCAGTAAGTCAGGGGGTCAAGAGACCCAGTACTTC | CASSKSGGQETQYF
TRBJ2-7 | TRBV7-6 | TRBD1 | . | TGTGCCAGCAGCTCCACAGGGGGCTCGTTCGACGAGCAGTACTTC | CASSSTGGSFDEQYF
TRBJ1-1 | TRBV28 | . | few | TGTGCCAGCAGTTCAAGCTTGAACACTGAAGCTTTCTTT | CASSSSLNTEAFF
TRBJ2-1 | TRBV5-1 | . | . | TGCGCCAGCAGCTCGGGAGGGACAGGGCAATACAATGAGCAGTTCTTC | CASSSGGTGQYNEQFF
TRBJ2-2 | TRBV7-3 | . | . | TGTGCCAGCAGCTTAGACGGTTACACCGGGGAGCTGTTTTTT | CASSLDGYTGELFF
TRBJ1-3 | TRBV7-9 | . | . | TGTGCCACTCCCGAGGGCCCTGGAAACACCATATATTTT | CATPEGPGNTIYF
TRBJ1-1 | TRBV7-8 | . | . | TGTGCCAGCAGCTCGGGGCAGAAACGCATGAACACTGAAGCTTTCTTT | CASSSGQKRMNTEAFF
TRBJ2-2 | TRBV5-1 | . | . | TGCGCCAGCAGCCCGGGGCGGAACACCGGGGAGCTGTTTTTT | CASSPGRNTGELFF
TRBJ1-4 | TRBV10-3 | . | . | TGTGCCATCAGTGACTCGACAGGAGCTAATGAAAAACTGTTTTTT | CAISDSTGANEKLFF
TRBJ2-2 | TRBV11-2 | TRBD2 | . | TGTGCCAGCAGCTTAAGACTAGCGGGGTTATTGGACACCGGGGAGCTGTTTTTT | CASSLRLAGLLDTGELFF
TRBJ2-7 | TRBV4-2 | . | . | TGTGCCAGCAGCCAAGTCTGGGCGGGATGGGAGCAGTACTTC | CASSQVWAGWEQYF
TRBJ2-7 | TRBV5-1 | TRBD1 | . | TGCGCCAGCAGCTTGGAGGTGACAGGGGTTGACGAGCAGTACTTC | CASSLEVTGVDEQYF